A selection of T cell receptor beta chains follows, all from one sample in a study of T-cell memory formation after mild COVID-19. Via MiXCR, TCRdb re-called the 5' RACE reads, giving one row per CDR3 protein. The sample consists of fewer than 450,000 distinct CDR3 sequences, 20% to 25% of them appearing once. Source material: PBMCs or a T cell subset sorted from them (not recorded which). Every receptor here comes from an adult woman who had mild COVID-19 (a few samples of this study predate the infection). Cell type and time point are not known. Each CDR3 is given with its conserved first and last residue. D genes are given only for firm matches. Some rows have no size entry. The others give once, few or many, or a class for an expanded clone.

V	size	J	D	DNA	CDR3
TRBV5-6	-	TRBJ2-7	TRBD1	TGTGCCAGCAGCTGGGGGACAGTCTACGAGCAGTACTTC	CASSWGTVYEQYF
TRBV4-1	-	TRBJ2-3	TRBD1	TGCGCCAGCAGCCAACGGGGACAGGGGCATACAGATACGCAGTATTTT	CASSQRGQGHTDTQYF
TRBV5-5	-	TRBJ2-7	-	TGTGCCAGCAGCTTCCGCAGCCGACTCTCCTACGAGCAGTACTTC	CASSFRSRLSYEQYF
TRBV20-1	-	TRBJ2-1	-	TGCAGTGCCGCGTTGCGGGCCTCGAAAATTGAGTCGTTCTTC	CSAALRASKIESFF
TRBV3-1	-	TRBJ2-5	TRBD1	TGTGCCAGCAGCCCCTTTGACAGGGGCGGAGAGACCCAGTACTTC	CASSPFDRGGETQYF
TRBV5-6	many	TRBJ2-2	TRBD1	TGTGCCAGCAGCTTGGGGACAGGGTCCGGGGAGCTGTTTTTT	CASSLGTGSGELFF
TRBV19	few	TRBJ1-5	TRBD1	TGTGCCAGTAGTATCTCGGTTTGGACAGGGTATAGCAATCAGCCCCAGCATTTT	CASSISVWTGYSNQPQHF
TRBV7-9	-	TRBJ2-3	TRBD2	TGTGCCAGCAGCCGACTGATAGCGGGAGGGCTGGATACGCAGTATTTT	CASSRLIAGGLDTQYF
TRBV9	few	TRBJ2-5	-	TGTGCCAGCAGCGGCGGAGGGCAAGAGACCCAGTACTTC	CASSGGGQETQYF
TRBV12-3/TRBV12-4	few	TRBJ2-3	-	TGTGCCAGCAGTCCCACGTCGGGGTGGGATGCAGATACGCAGTATTTT	CASSPTSGWDADTQYF
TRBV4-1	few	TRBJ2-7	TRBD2	TGCGCCAGCAGCCAAGAGACTAGCGGCCCTAGCGAGCAGTACTTC	CASSQETSGPSEQYF
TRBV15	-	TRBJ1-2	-	TGTGCCACCAGCAGAGAGGGTAGAAATGCGTATGGCTACACCTTC	CATSREGRNAYGYTF
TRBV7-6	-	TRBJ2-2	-	TGTGCCAGCAGCTCAGGAGCCTCAGGGACCGGGGAGCTGTTTTTT	CASSSGASGTGELFF
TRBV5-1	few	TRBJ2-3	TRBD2	TGCGCCAGCAGGATGGCGGGAGGATTCGCAGATACGCAGTATTTT	CASRMAGGFADTQYF
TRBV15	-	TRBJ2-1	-	TGTGCCACCAGCAGAGATCAGGGCTCCTACAATGAGCAGTTCTTC	CATSRDQGSYNEQFF
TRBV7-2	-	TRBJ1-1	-	TGTGCCAGCAGTACGCTAAGGGTGGGGAACACTGAAGCTTTCTTT	CASSTLRVGNTEAFF
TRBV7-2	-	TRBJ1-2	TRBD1	TGTGCCAGCAGCTTACCCGGGACAGTCTATGGCTACACCTTC	CASSLPGTVYGYTF
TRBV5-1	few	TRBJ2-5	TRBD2	TGCGCCAGCAGGAGTAGCGGGGGTCTCCAAGAGACCCAGTACTTC	CASRSSGGLQETQYF
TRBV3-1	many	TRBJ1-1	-	TGTGCCAGCAGCCAAAACGTTAACACTGAAGCTTTCTTT	CASSQNVNTEAFF
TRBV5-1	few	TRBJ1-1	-	TGCGCCAGCAGCTCCCTCAACCCGACAGGGAACACTGAAGCTTTCTTT	CASSSLNPTGNTEAFF
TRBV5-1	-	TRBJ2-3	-	TGCGCCAGCAGCTGGGGGGAGAGAGATACAGATACGCAGTATTTT	CASSWGERDTDTQYF
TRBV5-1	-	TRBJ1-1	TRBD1	TGCGCCAGCAGCGCGTCCGGGACAGGGGGCCCTGAAGCTTTCTTT	CASSASGTGGPEAFF
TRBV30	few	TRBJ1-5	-	TGTGCCTGGAGTTCGACAGGACTTAGCAATCAGCCCCAGCATTTT	CAWSSTGLSNQPQHF
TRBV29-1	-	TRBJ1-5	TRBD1	TGCAGCGTTGGGGACAGGGGTTCTCAGCCCCAGCATTTT	CSVGDRGSQPQHF
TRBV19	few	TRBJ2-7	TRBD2	TGTGCCAGTAGTACCCAAGGAGCGGGGACTTACGAGCAGTACTTC	CASSTQGAGTYEQYF
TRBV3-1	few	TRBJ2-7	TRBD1	TGTGCCAGCAGCTCTGGGACAGGGATGGACGAGCAGTACTTC	CASSSGTGMDEQYF
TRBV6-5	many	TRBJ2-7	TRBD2	TGTGCCAGCAGTTACGCTAGCGGGGTCTCCTACGAGCAGTACTTC	CASSYASGVSYEQYF
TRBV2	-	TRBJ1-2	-	TGTGCCAGCAGTCCCACCCTGGGAACAGCGCCCTATGGCTACACCTTC	CASSPTLGTAPYGYTF
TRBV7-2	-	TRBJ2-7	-	TGTGCCAGCAGCCTCCCCTCGCCGGGAGCGCGCTACGAGCAGTACTTC	CASSLPSPGARYEQYF
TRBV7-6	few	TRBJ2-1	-	TGTGCCAGCAGCCGACTGCAACCTTACAATGAGCAGTTCTTC	CASSRLQPYNEQFF
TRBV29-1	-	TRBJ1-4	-	TGCAGCGGATCCAGGGAGGGAAAACTGTTTTTT	CSGSREGKLFF
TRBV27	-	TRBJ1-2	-	TGTGCCAGCATCTTTCGGGGGCGCTTGTTTTATGGCTACACCTTC	CASIFRGRLFYGYTF
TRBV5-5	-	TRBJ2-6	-	TGTGCCAGCAGCCAAACTAGCCCGAGCGCTTGGGCCAACGTCCTGACTTTC	CASSQTSPSAWANVLTF
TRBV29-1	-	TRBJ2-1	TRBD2	TGCAGCGTCGAGAGCGGGAGGTCCGATAGCTCCTACAATGAGCAGTTCTTC	CSVESGRSDSSYNEQFF
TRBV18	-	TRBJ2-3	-	TGTGCCAGCTCCCAAAATCCTAGCACAGATACGCAGTATTTT	CASSQNPSTDTQYF
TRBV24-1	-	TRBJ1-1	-	TGTGCCACCAGTGATCCAGGGAACACTGAAGCTTTCTTT	CATSDPGNTEAFF
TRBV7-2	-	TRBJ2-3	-	TGTGCCAGCAGCTTTCCCGCACTCCGGGACACTGACACAGATACGCAGTATTTT	CASSFPALRDTDTDTQYF
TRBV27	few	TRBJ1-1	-	TGTGCCAGCAGGAGGGACACTGAAGCTTTCTTT	CASRRDTEAFF
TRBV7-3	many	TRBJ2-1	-	TGTGCCAGCAGCTTGGGGCGTGTCTCCTACAATGAGCAGTTCTTC	CASSLGRVSYNEQFF
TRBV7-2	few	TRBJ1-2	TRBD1	TGTGCCAGCAGCTCACTGGGGGAGGGGGCGCGGGGCTACACCTTC	CASSSLGEGARGYTF
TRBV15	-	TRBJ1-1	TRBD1	TGTGCCACCAGCAGAACTCAGGGGGCAAACACTGAAGCTTTCTTT	CATSRTQGANTEAFF
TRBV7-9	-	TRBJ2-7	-	TGTGCCAGCAGTAATGCCGAGAGGGGACGGGTCGAGCAGTACTTC	CASSNAERGRVEQYF
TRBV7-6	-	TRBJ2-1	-	TGTGCCAGCAGCCGACACCAGGGACCCACGATCGATCCTGAGCAGTTCTTC	CASSRHQGPTIDPEQFF
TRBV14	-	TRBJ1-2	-	TGTGCCAGCAGCCAAGATTGGGGGAGAGCGGCCACCTTC	CASSQDWGRAATF
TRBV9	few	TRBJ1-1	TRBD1	TGTGCCAGCAGCCTCCGGACAGGGGAGGACACTGAAGCTTTCTTT	CASSLRTGEDTEAFF
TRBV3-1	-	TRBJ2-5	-	TGTGCCAGCAGCCAAGATGGAACAGGGAGCTCGAAAGAGACCCAGTACTTC	CASSQDGTGSSKETQYF
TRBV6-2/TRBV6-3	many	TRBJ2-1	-	TGTGCCAGCAGTCTAGGCGGGACGCTCTACAATGAGCAGTTCTTC	CASSLGGTLYNEQFF
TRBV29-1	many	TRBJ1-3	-	TGCAGCGTTGAGCGATATGAGAGCTCTGGAAACACCATATATTTT	CSVERYESSGNTIYF
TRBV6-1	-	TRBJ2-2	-	TGTGCCAGCAGTGAAGAAGTGTACACGGGCGGGGAGCTGTTTTTT	CASSEEVYTGGELFF
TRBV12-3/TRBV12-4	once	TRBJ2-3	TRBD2	TGTGCCACCCTCAGGACTAGCGGGATCACAGATACGCAGTATTTT	CATLRTSGITDTQYF
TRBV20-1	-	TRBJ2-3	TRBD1	TGCAGTGCGGCCCGACAGGGATCCACAGATACGCAGTATTTT	CSAARQGSTDTQYF
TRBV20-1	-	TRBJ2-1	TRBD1	TGCAGTGCTAGAGATTACAGGGGGGCCAATGAGCAGTTCTTC	CSARDYRGANEQFF
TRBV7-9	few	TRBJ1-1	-	TGTGCCAGCAGGCAGGGGCGGTGGACTGAAGCTTTCTTT	CASRQGRWTEAFF
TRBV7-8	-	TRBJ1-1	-	TGTGCCAGCAGCTCAACCCGGGTCGCGAACACTGAAGCTTTCTTT	CASSSTRVANTEAFF
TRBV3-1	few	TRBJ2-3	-	TGTGCCAGCGCCCCGAGAGGGGGGGCCGTTATCACAGATACGCAGTATTTT	CASAPRGGAVITDTQYF
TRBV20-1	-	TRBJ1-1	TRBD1	TGCAGTGCTAGAGACCGACAGGGGTACAGGACTGAAGCTTTCTTT	CSARDRQGYRTEAFF
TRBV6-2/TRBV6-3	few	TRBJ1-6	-	TGTGCCAGCAGTGACCGGGACTTCCAACGTTCACCCCTCCACTTT	CASSDRDFQRSPLHF
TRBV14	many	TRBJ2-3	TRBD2	TGTGCCAGCAGCCCTAGCGGGAGTTATGGAGATACGCAGTATTTT	CASSPSGSYGDTQYF
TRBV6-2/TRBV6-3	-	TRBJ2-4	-	TGTGCCAGCAGTTACGGGGTACGGGCCGGCAAAAACATTCAGTACTTC	CASSYGVRAGKNIQYF
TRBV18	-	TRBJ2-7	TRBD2	TGTGCCAGCTCACCCCCAAGTCTAGCGGGCATCGAGCAGTACTTC	CASSPPSLAGIEQYF